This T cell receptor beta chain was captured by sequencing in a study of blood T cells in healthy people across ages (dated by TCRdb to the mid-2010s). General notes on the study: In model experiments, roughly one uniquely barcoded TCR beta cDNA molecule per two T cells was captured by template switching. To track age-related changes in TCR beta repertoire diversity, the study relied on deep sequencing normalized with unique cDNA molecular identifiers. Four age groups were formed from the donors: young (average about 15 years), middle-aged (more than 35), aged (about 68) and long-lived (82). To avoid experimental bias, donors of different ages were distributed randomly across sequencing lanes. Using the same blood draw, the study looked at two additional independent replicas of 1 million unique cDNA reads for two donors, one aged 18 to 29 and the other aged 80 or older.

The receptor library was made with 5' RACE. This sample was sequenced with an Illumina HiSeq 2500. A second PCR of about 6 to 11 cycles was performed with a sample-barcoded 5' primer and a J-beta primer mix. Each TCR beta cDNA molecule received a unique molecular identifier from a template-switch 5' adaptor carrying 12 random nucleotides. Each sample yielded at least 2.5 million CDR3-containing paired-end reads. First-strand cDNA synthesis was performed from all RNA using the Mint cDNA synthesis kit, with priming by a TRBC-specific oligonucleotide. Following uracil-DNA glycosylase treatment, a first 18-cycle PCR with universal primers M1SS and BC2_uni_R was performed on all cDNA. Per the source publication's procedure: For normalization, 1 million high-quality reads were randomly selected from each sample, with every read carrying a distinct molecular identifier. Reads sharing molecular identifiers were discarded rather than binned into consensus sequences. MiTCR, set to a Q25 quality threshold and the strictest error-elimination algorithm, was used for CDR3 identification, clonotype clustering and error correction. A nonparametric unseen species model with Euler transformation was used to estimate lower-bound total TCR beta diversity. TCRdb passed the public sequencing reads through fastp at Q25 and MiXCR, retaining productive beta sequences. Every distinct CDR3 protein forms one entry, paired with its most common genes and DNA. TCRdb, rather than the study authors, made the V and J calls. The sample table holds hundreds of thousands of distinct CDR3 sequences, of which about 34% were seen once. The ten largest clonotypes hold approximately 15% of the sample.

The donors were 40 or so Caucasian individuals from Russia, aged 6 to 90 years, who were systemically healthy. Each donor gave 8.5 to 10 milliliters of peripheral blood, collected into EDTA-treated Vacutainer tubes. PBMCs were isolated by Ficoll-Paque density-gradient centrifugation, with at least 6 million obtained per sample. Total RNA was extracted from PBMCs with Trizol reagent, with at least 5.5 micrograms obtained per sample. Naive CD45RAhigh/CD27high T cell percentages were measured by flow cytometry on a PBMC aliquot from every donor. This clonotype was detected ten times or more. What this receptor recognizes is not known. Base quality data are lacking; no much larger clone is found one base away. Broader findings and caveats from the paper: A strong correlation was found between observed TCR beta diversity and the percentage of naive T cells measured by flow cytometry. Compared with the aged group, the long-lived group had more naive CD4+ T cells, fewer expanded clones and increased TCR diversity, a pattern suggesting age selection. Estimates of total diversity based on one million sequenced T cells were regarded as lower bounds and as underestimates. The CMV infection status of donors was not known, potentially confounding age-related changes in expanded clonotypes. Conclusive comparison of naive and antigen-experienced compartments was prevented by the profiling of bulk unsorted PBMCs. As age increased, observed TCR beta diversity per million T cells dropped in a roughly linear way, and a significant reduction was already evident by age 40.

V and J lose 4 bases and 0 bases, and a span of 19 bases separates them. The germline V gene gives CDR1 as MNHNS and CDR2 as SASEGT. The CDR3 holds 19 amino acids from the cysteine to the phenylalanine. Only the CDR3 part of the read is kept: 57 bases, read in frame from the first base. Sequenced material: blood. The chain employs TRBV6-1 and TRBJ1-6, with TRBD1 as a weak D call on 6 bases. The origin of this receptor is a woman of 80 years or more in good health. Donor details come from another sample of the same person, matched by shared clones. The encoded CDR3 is CASSAFRDINFSYNSPLHF. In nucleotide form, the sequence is TGTGCCAGCAGTGCGTTCCGGGACATTAACTTCTCCTATAATTCACCCCTCCACTTT.